Shown below are 28 T cell receptor beta chains from a single sample sequenced in a study of blood T cell repertoires in COVID-19. Sequencing was performed with immunoSEQ multiplex PCR; in TCRdb, only in-frame clones are kept and a portion is missing. The sample gives approximately 190,000 clones, 84% of which show up once; about 20% is in the top ten. Sequencing was done on a sample of peripheral blood. These receptors were obtained from a human donor in a cohort sampled during active COVID-19.

This chain joins TRBV5-1 and TRBJ2-3, with D perhaps TRBD2 (6 bases). V dropped 4 bases and J dropped 4 bases, with 13 bases sitting between them. The CDR3 totals 14 residues. Germline CDR1 SGHRS, CDR2 YFSETQ. CDR3 bases: TGCGCCAGCAGCGGCGGAGGGCCAGCAGATACGCAGTATTTT. This translates into CASSGGGPADTQYF.

The chain combines TRBV6-5 with TRBJ1-1, with no clear D. This CDR3 is 13 amino acids long. V lost 5 bases, J lost 4 bases, and 11 bases lay in between. Germline V lookup: CDR1 MNHEY, CDR2 SVGAGI. The CDR3 sequence: CASSLPGSTEAFF. The CDR3 DNA follows: TGTGCCAGCAGTCTCCCCGGGAGCACTGAAGCTTTCTTT.

The chain recombines TRBV5-1 with TRBJ2-1; D perhaps matches TRBD1 (6 bases). Trimming removed 4 bases from V and 1 base from J, with 15 bases in between. The CDR3 length is 16 residues. CDR1 SGHRS and CDR2 YFSETQ come from the germline V gene. This CDR3 is CASSTSGARSYNEQFF. CDR3 in DNA: TGCGCCAGCAGCACCTCAGGGGCTAGGTCCTACAATGAGCAGTTCTTC.

V usage is TRBV21-1 and J usage is TRBJ1-2. TRBV21-1 is labeled a pseudogene. This CDR3 has 13 residues. CDR3 in DNA: TGTGCCAGCAGCAATCCCGATCGGAGGGGCTACACCTTC. This translates into CASSNPDRRGYTF.

The V gene is TRBV11-2, the J gene TRBJ2-7; D is ambiguous. V was shortened by 6 bases and J by 4 bases, with 22 bases between the two germline ends. CDR3 length equals 16 residues. From germline, CDR1 is SGHAT and CDR2 FQNNGV. The CDR3 protein is CASSPIRHSQAYEQYF. DNA of the CDR3: TGTGCCAGCAGTCCGATCAGACATTCTCAAGCTTACGAGCAGTACTTC.

This chain links TRBV10-3 with TRBJ2-3; D may be TRBD2 (5 bases). The germline V and J ends were trimmed by 0 bases and 7 bases, with 8 bases remaining between them. There are 13 residues in the CDR3. Germline loops: CDR1 ENHRY, CDR2 SYGVKD. In nucleotides, the CDR3 is TGTGCCATCAGTGAGTCGACGGACTATACGCAGTATTTT. Protein sequence: CAISESTDYTQYF.

Details on this clone: The junction departs from the called germline gene at one end, perhaps through a read error. This chain links TRBV19 with TRBJ2-1; D possibly corresponds to TRBD2 (5 bases). The germline CDR1 and CDR2 sequences are LNHDA and SQIVND (reference sequence). CDR3 length: 14 amino acids. The CDR3 is CASSMFVVGVGRLF. In DNA form, the CDR3 reads TGTGCCAGTAGTATGTTCGTCGTCGGGGTAGGGCGGCTCTTC.

V and J are TRBV5-1 and TRBJ1-2; possibly TRBD1 for D (6 bases). V was pared by 4 bases and J by 3 bases, with 10 bases between. Germline loops: CDR1 SGHRS, CDR2 YFSETQ. There are 13 residues in the CDR3. CDR3: CASSLRTDYGYTF. The CDR3 DNA reads as TGCGCCAGCAGCCTCAGGACAGACTATGGCTACACCTTC.

This clone was detected only a few times. The rearrangement links TRBV28 to TRBJ2-7; TRBD1 is a possible D gene (6 bases). Germline lookup yields CDR1 MDHEN and CDR2 SYDVKM. CDR3 size: 14 residues. Between the trimmed V and J ends, which lost 6 bases and 11 bases, there was a span of 23 bases. The CDR3 DNA sequence: TGTGCCAGCAGGGAACAGGGATGGTCGACCAGGGAGTACTTC. Protein sequence: CASREQGWSTREYF.

This sequence joins TRBV7-9 and TRBJ2-5; 8 nucleotides agree with TRBD2. The trim removed 5 bases at V and 5 bases at J, leaving 7 bases unmatched. CDR3 length: 14 amino acids. Germline V gene lookup returns CDR1 SEHNR and CDR2 FQNEAQ (reference sequence). For the CDR3, the DNA is TGTGCCAGCAGCGCGGGGGGAGGCTGGGAGACCCAGTACTTC. Amino acids: CASSAGGGWETQYF.

This clone turned up a few times. The chain combines TRBV10-1 with TRBJ2-7; weak D call: TRBD1 (6 bases). This CDR3 has 13 amino acids. CDR1 is WNHNN, CDR2 SYGVQD, per germline (reference sequence). Trimming took 4 bases from V and 6 from J, leaving 13 bases between them. The CDR3 DNA sequence: TGCGCCAGCAGTGCCAACAGGGCGGGCGAGCAGTACGTC. Translating gives CASSANRAGEQYV.

The rearrangement links TRBV28 to TRBJ1-1, with D perhaps matching TRBD1 (5 bases). The CDR3 totals 17 residues. The germline gives CDR1 MDHEN, CDR2 SYDVKM. Trimming removed 7 bases at V and 7 bases at J, with 28 bases between. CDR3 loop: CASIPVGSKEGRSEAFF. The CDR3 nucleotides are TGTGCCAGCATCCCAGTGGGGTCTAAGGAGGGGCGCAGTGAAGCTTTCTTT.

This clone was observed a few times. J is TRBJ1-5 and V is TRBV7-2; 9 bases align to TRBD1. This CDR3 spans 15 amino acids. Germline-derived CDR1 and CDR2 are SGHTA and FQGNSA. V shed 6 bases, J shed 3 bases, and the junction held 6 bases outside the gene matches. This CDR3 is CASRRRTGDNQPQHF. The CDR3, as DNA: TGTGCCAGCAGGCGGAGGACAGGGGACAATCAGCCCCAGCATTTT. Supplemented by reference TRBV7-2 and TRBJ1-5, the full variable domain reads GAGVSQSPSNKVTEKGKDVELRCDPISGHTALYWYRQSLGQGLEFLIYFQGNSAPDKSGLPSDRFSAERTGGSVSTLTIQRTQQEDSAVYLCASRRRTGDNQPQHFGDGTRLSIL.

This clone was observed once. This rearrangement joins TRBV6-9 to TRBJ1-2; D may be TRBD1 (6 bases). The CDR3 contains 13 residues. The V gene lost 3 bases and the J gene lost 4 bases, with 9 bases spanning the gap. Germline CDR1 MNHGY, CDR2 SVAAGI. The CDR3 DNA follows: TGTGCCAGCAGTTACCACAGGGCCTATGGCTACACCTTC. Amino acid sequence: CASSYHRAYGYTF.

V usage is TRBV2 and J usage is TRBJ1-4; a possible D gene is TRBD1 (6 bases). The CDR3 contains 15 residues. V was shortened by 6 bases and J by 2 bases, with 13 bases between the two germline ends. The germline CDR1 and CDR2 sequences are SNHLY and FYNNEI. CDR3 nucleotide sequence: TGTGCCAGCAGAACAGGGTTCACGACTAATGAAAAACTGTTTTTT. As protein: CASRTGFTTNEKLFF.

The chain links TRBV5-1 to TRBJ1-2; weak D call: TRBD1 (6 bases). The V gene lost 2 bases and the J gene lost 4 bases, with 15 bases spanning the gap. The CDR3 totals 15 residues. Germline V gene sequence: CDR1 SGHRS, CDR2 YFSETQ. The CDR3 region is CASSFAPGGPYGYTF. The CDR3, as DNA: TGCGCCAGCAGCTTCGCCCCGGGGGGGCCCTATGGCTACACCTTC. The variable domain in full, with the rest retrieved from reference TRBV5-1 and TRBJ1-2, is KAGVTQTPRYLIKTRGQQVTLSCSPISGHRSVSWYQQTPGQGLQFLFEYFSETQRNKGNFPGRFSGRQFSNSRSEMNVSTLELGDSALYLCASSFAPGGPYGYTFGSGTRLTVV.

This clone has a handful of counts. The gene calls are TRBV20-1 and TRBJ2-3, with a weak D call TRBD2 (6 bases). Trimming shortened V by 6 bases and J by 2 bases, and 12 bases separated the two germline ends. The germline gives CDR1 DFQATT, CDR2 SNEGSKA (reference sequence). The CDR3 is 13 amino acids. The CDR3 region is CSASRGTTDTQYF. CDR3 in DNA: TGCAGTGCCAGTCGGGGGACCACAGATACGCAGTATTTT.

This chain connects TRBV11-2 to TRBJ1-2, with D perhaps matching TRBD1 (6 bases). The V and J ends lost 1 base and 2 bases respectively, with 8 bases between them. The V gene's germline CDR1 is SGHAT and CDR2 FQNNGV. There are 14 residues in the CDR3. In DNA form, the CDR3 reads TGTGCCAGCAGCTTAGGGACAGCCAACTATGGCTACACCTTC. Protein sequence: CASSLGTANYGYTF. The full variable domain, rest sourced from reference TRBV11-2 and TRBJ1-2, is EAGVAQSPRYKIIEKRQSVAFWCNPISGHATLYWYQQILGQGPKLLIQFQNNGVVDDSQLPKDRFSAERLKGVDSTLKIQPAKLEDSAVYLCASSLGTANYGYTFGSGTRLTVV.

This clone has a single count. The genes are TRBV5-1 and TRBJ1-3; D remains ambiguous. The CDR3 is 14 residues long. The V end lost 5 bases, the J end lost 0 bases, and 9 bases lay between the germline ends. Germline V gene sequence: CDR1 SGHRS, CDR2 YFSETQ. DNA of the CDR3: TGCGCCAGCAGAACGGGAAGCTCTGGAAACACCATATATTTT. The encoded protein is CASRTGSSGNTIYF.

The rearrangement joins TRBV15 to TRBJ1-1, with TRBD1 identical over 8 bases. V lost 7 bases, J lost 0 bases, and 7 bases stayed unmatched. The CDR3 extends over 15 amino acids. CDR1 and CDR2 from the germline V gene are LNHNV and YYDKDF (reference sequence). CDR3 in amino acids: CATTNDRGMNTEAFF. In DNA, the CDR3 is TGTGCCACCACCAACGACAGGGGAATGAACACTGAAGCTTTCTTT.

The chain recombines TRBV28 with TRBJ1-3; unclear D gene. CDR3 length: 14 amino acids. The V gene's germline CDR1 is MDHEN and CDR2 SYDVKM. Trimming removed 7 bases at V and 0 bases at J, with 10 bases between. CDR3 sequence (DNA): TGTGCCAGCACAGAAATGAACTCTGGAAACACCATATATTTT. It specifies CASTEMNSGNTIYF.

This chain joins TRBV2 and TRBJ1-4; 7 positions match TRBD1. The ends lost 6 bases at V and 3 bases at J; junction bases unmatched: 7. Germline values: CDR1 SNHLY, CDR2 FYNNEI. The CDR3 covers 15 residues. The CDR3 loop reads CASSRDSLSNEKLFF. CDR3 bases: TGTGCCAGCAGCCGGGACAGCTTATCTAATGAAAAACTGTTTTTT.

The chain joins TRBV7-9 to TRBJ2-3, with D uncertain. The CDR3 is 15 residues long. The V gene lost 0 bases and the J gene lost 4 bases, with 11 bases spanning the gap. CDR1 and CDR2 from the germline V gene are SEHNR and FQNEAQ (reference sequence). The CDR3 is CASSLAEVSSDTQYF. CDR3 bases: TGTGCCAGCAGCTTAGCTGAAGTTAGTTCAGATACGCAGTATTTT.

The rearrangement links TRBV6-1 to TRBJ1-2; a possible D gene is TRBD1 (6 bases). CDR3 size: 17 residues. Germline-derived CDR1 and CDR2 are MNHNS and SASEGT. V was cut by 2 bases and J by 3 bases, with 19 bases left in between. CDR3 amino acids: CASSETELRTVDYGYTF. The CDR3 nucleotides read TGTGCCAGCAGTGAAACAGAACTTAGGACAGTTGACTATGGCTACACCTTC.

The rearrangement uses TRBV27 and TRBJ2-1, with D possibly TRBD2 on 6 matching bases. In germline, CDR1 is MNHEY, CDR2 SMNVEV (reference sequence). V shed 2 bases and J shed 4 bases, with 18 bases lying between them. CDR3 length: 17 amino acids. CDR3: CASSLVSGSAGYNEQFF. DNA of the CDR3: TGTGCCAGCAGTTTAGTAAGTGGTTCGGCGGGGTACAATGAGCAGTTCTTC.

This rearrangement joins TRBV3-1 (or the pseudogene TRBV3-2) to TRBJ2-7, with D uncertain. The length of the CDR3 is 12 residues. Trimming left V 1 base short and J 6 bases short, with 7 bases between. The germline V gene has CDR1 LGHDT and CDR2 YNNKEL (reference sequence). CDR3 sequence reads: CASSQGLGEQYF. In DNA form, the CDR3 reads TGTGCCAGCAGCCAAGGTCTCGGCGAGCAGTACTTC.

The V and J genes are TRBV20-1 and TRBJ1-2, with D possibly being TRBD1 (5 bases). V lost 4 bases to trimming and J lost 7 bases, with 10 bases between them. CDR1 is DFQATT, CDR2 SNEGSKA, per germline (reference sequence). The CDR3 length is 11 residues. Here the CDR3 reads CSATDISGYTF. The DNA for the CDR3 is TGCAGTGCTACGGACATTAGTGGCTACACCTTC.

The chain employs TRBV2 and TRBJ1-1; possibly TRBD1 for D (5 bases). From germline, CDR1 is SNHLY and CDR2 FYNNEI. CDR3 size: 12 residues. Trimming cost V 6 bases and J 0 bases, with 5 bases left between them. CDR3 sequence (DNA): TGTGCCAGCAGGGGGCTGAACACTGAAGCTTTCTTT. It specifies CASRGLNTEAFF.